This T cell receptor beta chain is drawn from a study of blood T cell repertoires in COVID-19. Background on the study: Both acute and convalescent COVID-19 samples were obtained from the United States, Italy and Spain. PBMCs, B-cell-depleted T cells, or T cells provided the cDNA or gDNA that made up the material.

Under the authors' procedure: Reference gene primer amplification yielded estimated nucleated cell counts. Here immunoSEQ multiplex PCR was the method, and the copy in TCRdb shows in-frame clones only, minus some. Clone size and the V and J calls come from that table; the DNA yielded D and trimming. The sample lists 65,000 to 95,000 clones, about 91% occurring once. The CDR3 runs to 15 residues. Germline V gives CDR1 SGDLS, CDR2 YYNGEE. The germline V and J ends were trimmed by 0 bases and 0 bases, with 10 bases remaining between them. The material sequenced was peripheral blood. The chain links TRBV9 to TRBJ2-7; a weak D match, TRBD1 (5 bases). This TCR derives from a man aged 65-85 years with active or convalescent COVID-19. The CDR3 protein is CASSVAPGLSYEQYF. The CDR3 bases are TGTGCCAGCAGCGTAGCCCCAGGGCTCTCCTACGAGCAGTACTTC.